A single sample gave rise to the 32 T cell receptor beta chains below, sequenced in a study of control samples from healthy donors and cancer patients. TCRdb's copy holds only in-frame clones and misses some; the assay was immunoSEQ multiplex PCR. This sample has fewer than 85,000 clones, with roughly 93% found just once. The material sequenced was blood. The receptor set was obtained from a woman aged 25-40 years in good health.

The CDR3 loop reads CAWSWRVGNNEQFF. The CDR3 DNA follows: TGTGCCTGGAGTTGGAGGGTGGGAAACAATGAGCAGTTCTTC. J is TRBJ2-1 and V is TRBV30; possible D gene TRBD2, 6 bases. Germline V gives CDR1 GTSNPN, CDR2 SVGIG (reference sequence). The V end was cut by 2 bases, the J end by 5 bases, with 13 bases between. This CDR3 contains 14 residues.

This clone was seen just once. CDR3 nucleotides: TGCGCCAGCAGCTTGGCCGGGAGGAGCAATCAGCCCCAGCATTTT. Translated, it gives CASSLAGRSNQPQHF. The rearrangement uses TRBV5-1 and TRBJ1-5; unclear D gene. Trimming pared 0 bases from V and 1 base from J, leaving 8 bases between. Germline V gene lookup returns CDR1 SGHRS and CDR2 YFSETQ. CDR3 length: 15 residues.

The chain links TRBV15 to TRBJ2-6; D is undetermined. There are 15 residues in the CDR3. Germline CDR1 and CDR2: LNHNV and YYDKDF (reference sequence). Trimming shortened V by 7 bases and J by 2 bases, and 12 bases separated the two germline ends. CDR3 residues: CATKDGAPGANVLTF. Here the CDR3 DNA reads TGTGCCACCAAAGATGGAGCGCCTGGGGCCAACGTCCTGACTTTC. The whole variable domain, remainder taken from reference TRBV15 and TRBJ2-6, is DAMVIQNPRYQVTQFGKPVTLSCSQTLNHNVMYWYQQKSSQAPKLLFHYYDKDFNNEADTPDNFQSRRPNTSFCFLDIRSPGLGDTAMYLCATKDGAPGANVLTFGAGSRLTVL.

The gene calls are TRBV6-5 and TRBJ1-2; the D is unclear. This CDR3 has 14 residues. V dropped 2 bases and J dropped 2 bases, with 9 bases sitting between them. Germline V gives CDR1 MNHEY, CDR2 SVGAGI. CDR3 residues: CASSYGGSNYGYTF. CDR3 bases: TGTGCCAGCAGTTACGGAGGTTCAAACTATGGCTACACCTTC.

The gene calls are TRBV12-3 or TRBV12-4 and TRBJ2-3; no clear D gene. This CDR3 comprises 12 residues. V was cut by 6 bases and J by 6 bases, with 10 bases left in between. CDR3 residues: CASSPPLDTQYF. CDR3 bases: TGTGCCAGCAGCCCTCCTTTGGATACGCAGTATTTT.

As concerns this clone: This specimen includes other DNA sequences encoding the same CDR3. This chain uses TRBV27 with TRBJ1-2, with D maybe TRBD1 (6 bases). The CDR3 extends over 13 amino acids. Trimming stripped 5 bases from V and 6 bases from J, with 13 bases between. Germline V lookup: CDR1 MNHEY, CDR2 SMNVEV (reference sequence). The CDR3 sequence: CASSLSHRDGYTF. DNA of the CDR3: TGTGCCAGCAGTCTGAGCCACAGGGATGGCTACACCTTC.

The chain has TRBV7-9 and TRBJ1-1; the match to TRBD1 covers 9 bases. The V gene end was trimmed by 0 bases and the J gene end by 1 base; junction bases not matched to a gene: 0. The germline gives CDR1 SEHNR, CDR2 FQNEAQ (reference sequence). There are 15 residues in the CDR3. DNA for the CDR3: TGTGCCAGCAGCTTAGCGGACAGGGGGAACACTGAAGCTTTCTTT. Protein sequence: CASSLADRGNTEAFF.

The rearrangement uses TRBV9 and TRBJ2-3; D uncertain. Looked up from germline, CDR1 is SGDLS and CDR2 is YYNGEE. There are 15 residues in the CDR3. V was clipped by 1 base and J by 0 bases, with 9 bases between them. CDR3 DNA sequence: TGTGCCAGCAGCGTAACGGCACTTAGCACAGATACGCAGTATTTT. Translated, it gives CASSVTALSTDTQYF.

This clone appeared a single time. V and J are TRBV6-5 and TRBJ1-2; a weak D match, TRBD1 (5 bases). This CDR3 has 13 residues. Trimming took 6 bases from V and 2 from J, leaving 10 bases between them. Germline lookup yields CDR1 MNHEY and CDR2 SVGAGI. CDR3 in amino acids: CASSGARNYGYTF. CDR3 DNA: TGTGCCAGCAGCGGGGCGAGGAACTATGGCTACACCTTC.

CDR3 bases: TGTGCCAGCTCCCGGGAACCCCTGAGGAACACTGAAGCTTTCTTT. It yields the protein CASSREPLRNTEAFF. V usage is TRBV18 and J usage is TRBJ1-1, with D unresolved. Germline-derived CDR1 and CDR2 are KGHSH and LQKENI. The germline V and J ends were trimmed by 6 bases and 1 base, with 15 bases remaining between them. The length of the CDR3 is 15 residues.

This clone was observed a few times. The J gene is TRBJ1-4, the V gene TRBV3-1 (or the pseudogene TRBV3-2); no clear D gene. CDR3 length: 14 residues. CDR1 and CDR2 from the germline V gene are LGHDT and YNNKEL (reference sequence). V dropped 4 bases and J dropped 7 bases, with 13 bases sitting between them. Written as DNA, the CDR3 is TGTGCCAGCAGCCGCGGGTACTCCACTGAAAAACTGTTTTTT. Translating it yields CASSRGYSTEKLFF.

The rearrangement uses TRBV2 and TRBJ1-3; 7 bases are shared with TRBD1. This CDR3 is built from 14 residues. Germline CDR1 SNHLY, CDR2 FYNNEI. The junction had 5 bases not matched to a gene; V was cut back by 6 bases and J by 3 bases. The CDR3 region has the DNA TGTGCCAGCAGCCTCGACAGGGATGGAAACACCATATATTTT. Translated: CASSLDRDGNTIYF.

V is TRBV10-2 and J is TRBJ1-1; D is perhaps TRBD1 (5 bases). With 8 bases removed from V and 4 bases from J, the gap between germline ends came to 8 bases. The CDR3 is 11 amino acids. The V gene's germline CDR1 is WSHSY and CDR2 SAAADI. Here the CDR3 DNA reads TGCGCCAGCCTTGGGGGCACTGAAGCTTTCTTT. It translates to CASLGGTEAFF.

The V gene is TRBV3-1 (or the pseudogene TRBV3-2), the J gene TRBJ1-1; 8 positions match TRBD1. The V gene end was trimmed by 3 bases and the J gene end by 6 bases; junction bases not matched to a gene: 9. Germline CDR1 reads LGHDT; CDR2 reads YNNKEL (reference sequence). There are 15 residues in the CDR3. The CDR3 loop reads CASSHSRQGLSEAFF. CDR3 DNA: TGTGCCAGCAGCCATTCCAGACAGGGGTTATCTGAAGCTTTCTTT.

This sequence joins TRBV3-1 (or the pseudogene TRBV3-2) and TRBJ1-4, with D unclear. Trimming stripped 1 base from V and 8 bases from J, with 5 bases between. The CDR3 loop spans 12 amino acids. Germline assignment: CDR1 LGHDT and CDR2 YNNKEL (reference sequence). The CDR3 DNA sequence: TGTGCCAGCAGCCAAGCTGGCGAAAAACTGTTTTTT. The encoded protein is CASSQAGEKLFF.

The chain joins TRBV19 to TRBJ1-2; D remains ambiguous. Trimming took off 0 bases at V and 8 bases at J, with 19 bases between the two ends. CDR1 LNHDA and CDR2 SQIVND come from the germline V gene (reference sequence). The CDR3 consists of 16 residues. This CDR3 is CASSIDLQPGNGGYTF. The CDR3 DNA follows: TGTGCCAGTAGTATAGATCTTCAACCGGGGAATGGCGGCTACACCTTC. The entire variable domain, with the rest obtained from reference TRBV19 and TRBJ1-2, is as follows: DGGITQSPKYLFRKEGQNVTLSCEQNLNHDAMYWYRQDPGQGLRLIYYSQIVNDFQKGDIAEGYSVSREKKESFPLTVTSAQKNPTAFYLCASSIDLQPGNGGYTFGSGTRLTVV.

The genes are TRBV13 and TRBJ1-3, with D hard to call. The germline V gene encodes CDR1 PRHDT and CDR2 FYEKMQ (reference sequence). This CDR3 comprises 12 residues. The V and J ends lost 5 bases and 1 base respectively, with 3 bases between them. CDR3 residues: CASSESGNTIYF. The CDR3 bases are TGTGCCAGCAGCGAATCTGGAAACACCATATATTTT.

V usage is TRBV23-1 and J usage is TRBJ2-7; perhaps TRBD1 as D (6 bases). TRBV23-1 is designated an ORF whose function remains uncertain. The CDR3 has 16 residues. The germline V and J ends were trimmed by 2 bases and 3 bases, with 17 bases remaining between them. The CDR3 reads CASSQTVDRTSYEQYV. CDR3 sequence (DNA): TGCGCCAGCAGTCAAACTGTTGACAGGACCAGCTACGAGCAGTACGTC.

The chain links TRBV28 to TRBJ1-2; the D gene is possibly TRBD1 (6 bases). Trimming pared 5 bases from V and 2 bases from J, leaving 15 bases between. The CDR3 contains 15 residues. The germline CDR1 and CDR2 sequences are MDHEN and SYDVKM. CDR3 DNA sequence: TGTGCCAGCAGTGCCCGGGACAAAGGAAACTATGGCTACACCTTC. It is translated as CASSARDKGNYGYTF.

The chain uses TRBV18 and TRBJ1-1, with 10 bases aligning to TRBD1. After removal of 2 bases from V and 10 bases from J, the junction contained 13 bases not matched to a gene. Germline V gene lookup returns CDR1 KGHSH and CDR2 LQKENI. This CDR3 spans 16 amino acids. CDR3 region: CASSPGRQGAGMTAFF. The CDR3 DNA follows: TGTGCCAGCTCACCAGGCCGACAGGGGGCAGGGATGACAGCTTTCTTT.

V gene TRBV7-2 combines with J gene TRBJ2-1, with 9 bases aligning to TRBD2. CDR1 is SGHTA, CDR2 FQGNSA, per germline. CDR3 size: 15 residues. Trimming took 5 bases from V and 3 from J; bases not matched to a gene: 5. The CDR3 bases are TGTGCCAGCAGCGAGGCGGGGGGGGTCTACAATGAGCAGTTCTTC. Encoded protein: CASSEAGGVYNEQFF.

The rearrangement joins TRBV3-1 (or the pseudogene TRBV3-2) to TRBJ2-3, with TRBD1 matching 7 bases. CDR1 LGHDT and CDR2 YNNKEL come from the germline V gene (reference sequence). This CDR3 spans 14 amino acids. The V gene end was trimmed by 3 bases and the J gene end by 7 bases; junction bases not matched to a gene: 7. The CDR3 spells CASSHRGRLNTQYF. The DNA of the CDR3 is TGTGCCAGCAGCCATAGGGGGCGGCTAAATACGCAGTATTTT.

J is TRBJ1-4 and V is TRBV6-5, with 7 bases matching TRBD1. With V trimmed by 6 bases and J by 3 bases, 7 bases remained unmatched. The CDR3 has 15 residues. Germline CDR1 MNHEY, CDR2 SVGAGI. This chain's CDR3 is CASRGDSWSNEKLFF. The CDR3 region has the DNA TGTGCCAGCAGGGGGGACAGCTGGTCTAATGAAAAACTGTTTTTT.

CDR3 bases: TGTGCCAGCAGCCAAGATACGGTGACCGGGGAGCTGTTTTTT. Translated, it gives CASSQDTVTGELFF. This rearrangement joins TRBV3-1 (or the pseudogene TRBV3-2) to TRBJ2-2; no firm D call. Trimming left V 0 bases short and J 5 bases short, with 7 bases between. The CDR3 runs 14 residues. Germline V CDR1 and CDR2: LGHDT, YNNKEL (reference sequence).

The chain recombines TRBV6-1 with TRBJ1-6, with D possibly TRBD1 on 5 matching bases. Trimming removed 1 base from V and 5 bases from J, with 9 bases in between. The CDR3 sequence is 15 residues long. Germline V lookup: CDR1 MNHNS, CDR2 SASEGT. This CDR3 is CASSEEGPNNSPLHF. The CDR3 DNA sequence: TGTGCCAGCAGTGAAGAGGGACCAAATAATTCACCCCTCCACTTT.

V is TRBV2 and J is TRBJ1-5, with 7 bases identical to TRBD1. Trimming removed 6 bases from V and 5 bases from J; junction bases left unmatched: 4. This CDR3 comprises 13 residues. Germline CDR1 is SNHLY and CDR2 is FYNNEI. The DNA for the CDR3 is TGTGCCAGCAGACAAGGGGGCGATCAGCCCCAGCATTTT. Its translation is CASRQGGDQPQHF.

This sequence joins TRBV2 and TRBJ1-1; D call uncertain. The V gene's germline CDR1 is SNHLY and CDR2 FYNNEI. Between the trimmed V and J ends, which lost 6 bases and 0 bases, there was a span of 8 bases. The CDR3 is made up of 13 amino acids. The CDR3 bases are TGTGCCAGCAGGGTCGGCCTGAACACTGAAGCTTTCTTT. Encoded protein: CASRVGLNTEAFF.

This chain links TRBV7-9 with TRBJ1-5, with D perhaps matching TRBD1 (6 bases). In germline, CDR1 is SEHNR, CDR2 FQNEAQ (reference sequence). The CDR3 is 13 residues long. The V gene lost 5 bases and the J gene lost 7 bases, with 12 bases spanning the gap. CDR3 nucleotides: TGTGCCAGCAGCCTAAGGACAGAGCAGCCCCAGCATTTT. This sequence encodes CASSLRTEQPQHF.

This chain links TRBV4-1 with TRBJ1-3; D is uncertain. The V end was cut by 0 bases, the J end by 0 bases, with 6 bases between. The CDR3 is 15 amino acids. CDR1 and CDR2 (germline): MGHRA, YSYEKL. In DNA form, the CDR3 reads TGCGCCAGCAGCCAAGATCCGGGCTCTGGAAACACCATATATTTT. Encoded protein: CASSQDPGSGNTIYF.

The chain combines TRBV7-9 with TRBJ1-2; perhaps TRBD1 as D (5 bases). CDR3 length: 15 amino acids. V lost 5 bases and J 8 bases, leaving 21 bases between the germline ends. Germline V gives CDR1 SEHNR, CDR2 FQNEAQ (reference sequence). CDR3 region: CASSPGQRALGGYTF. The CDR3 nucleotides read TGTGCCAGCAGCCCCGGACAACGGGCTTTGGGAGGCTACACCTTC.

The chain joins TRBV19 to TRBJ1-1, with 10 nucleotides matching TRBD1. CDR3 size: 16 residues. The germline CDR1 and CDR2 sequences are LNHDA and SQIVND (reference sequence). Trimming at V came to 2 bases and at J to 4 bases, leaving 7 bases not matched to a gene. The CDR3 sequence: CASSILGQGFGTEAFF. The CDR3 coding sequence is TGTGCCAGTAGTATATTGGGACAGGGGTTTGGCACTGAAGCTTTCTTT.

This chain joins TRBV4-1 and TRBJ1-5; unclear D gene. The ends were cut back, 3 bases at V and 3 bases at J, with 18 bases in the middle. Germline-derived CDR1 and CDR2 are MGHRA and YSYEKL. The CDR3 has 17 amino acids. CDR3 nucleotides: TGCGCCAGCAGCCACTCGCTTGTCCCCGGAAACAATCAGCCCCAGCATTTT. As protein: CASSHSLVPGNNQPQHF.